This is a list of T cell receptor beta chains from one sample in a study of cytomegalovirus exposure and HLA in healthy donors. Generated by immunoSEQ multiplex PCR, the TCRdb table keeps only in-frame clones and is missing some. The sample includes some 120,000 clones, approximately 69% of them seen just once. The material sequenced was PBMCs. These receptors were obtained from a middle-aged man in good health and CMV-seropositive. Both conserved end residues are part of each CDR3. D genes are given only for firm matches. Clone size, where shown, is once, few, many, or a class for clones that have expanded.

j_call d_call v_call clone_size cdr3_aa cdr3_nt
TRBJ1-6 - TRBV30 - CAWSQAGVSPLHF TGTGCCTGGAGCCAAGCAGGGGTTTCACCCCTCCACTTT
TRBJ2-7 TRBD2 TRBV4-1 - CASSLGLAGDYEQYF TGCGCCAGCAGCCTGGGACTAGCGGGGGACTACGAGCAGTACTTC
TRBJ2-7 - TRBV5-6 - CASEDSGVSYEQYF TGTGCCAGCGAAGACTCGGGAGTGTCCTACGAGCAGTACTTC
TRBJ1-5 - TRBV5-3 - CARSHRERKNQPQHF TGTGCCAGAAGCCACCGGGAAAGGAAAAATCAGCCCCAGCATTTT
TRBJ1-5 - TRBV30 - CAWSVREEPQHF TGTGCCTGGAGTGTACGTGAGGAGCCCCAGCATTTT
TRBJ2-4 - TRBV19 - CASSPRRENLAKNIQYF TGTGCCAGTAGTCCAAGGAGGGAAAATTTAGCCAAAAACATTCAGTACTTC
TRBJ2-1 - TRBV7-2 - CASSRPGACEQFF TGTGCCAGCAGTCGACCGGGAGCGTGTGAGCAGTTCTTC
TRBJ1-4 TRBD1 TRBV10-3 - CAISESQGALEKLFF TGTGCCATCAGTGAGTCGCAGGGGGCATTAGAAAAACTGTTTTTT
TRBJ1-6 TRBD1 TRBV5-1 - CASSPGQGERSPLHF TGCGCCAGCAGCCCCGGACAGGGGGAACGGTCACCCCTCCACTTT
TRBJ2-3 - TRBV27 - CASSSSGESTDTQYF TGTGCCAGCAGTTCCTCAGGGGAGAGCACAGATACGCAGTATTTT
TRBJ1-1 - TRBV5-1 - CASSLGGNTEAFF TGCGCCAGCAGCTTGGGAGGGAACACTGAAGCTTTCTTT
TRBJ2-1 - TRBV28 - CASSSTDMLNEQFF TGTGCCAGCAGTTCCACAGACATGCTCAATGAGCAGTTCTTC
TRBJ2-7 TRBD1 TRBV11-1 - CASSNRDRAYEQYF TGTGCCAGCAGCAACCGGGACAGGGCCTACGAGCAGTACTTC
TRBJ2-5 TRBD1 TRBV19 - CASSIGQGSKTQYF TGTGCCAGTAGTATCGGACAGGGATCGAAGACCCAGTACTTC
TRBJ2-5 - TRBV19 - CASSSGGRAQETQYF TGTGCCAGTAGCTCCGGAGGACGGGCACAAGAGACCCAGTACTTC
TRBJ2-1 - TRBV7-6 - CASSFDSSLQNEQFF TGTGCCAGCAGCTTCGACAGTTCCCTACAAAATGAGCAGTTCTTC
TRBJ2-2 - TRBV4-1 - CASRRQGDTGELFF TGCGCCAGCAGGCGTCAGGGCGACACCGGGGAGCTGTTTTTT
TRBJ2-2 - TRBV5-4 few CASSPSGPNTGELFF TGTGCCAGCAGCCCCTCTGGGCCCAACACCGGGGAGCTGTTTTTT
TRBJ1-1 TRBD1 TRBV5-5 - CASSPPGTGTTEAFF TGTGCCAGCAGCCCCCCCGGGACAGGGACCACTGAAGCTTTCTTT